This T cell receptor (beta chain) was captured by sequencing in a study of monozygotic twins with inflammatory bowel disease. Each sample's cDNA came from eight separate reactions. TCRdb derives one entry per CDR3 protein from the 5' RACE reads, leaving out DNA. The sample table includes more than 300,000 distinct CDR3 sequences. As to this clonotype: Its antigen is not known.

Study results and limitations: IBD patients, compared with healthy twins, shared fewer clonotypes with others (especially with disease activity).

This CDR3 comprises 15 residues. The TCR was taken from a human donor with ulcerative colitis or Crohn's disease, or a healthy co-twin of an affected twin (not recorded which). Sample: blood. The genes are TRBV12-3 or TRBV12-4 and TRBJ2-5; TCRdb reports TRBD2, a call that lacks DNA to check it against. This CDR3 is CASSHRLSLVETQYF.